The next 5 T cell receptor beta chains were all read from a single sample in a study of control samples from healthy donors and cancer patients. Data came from immunoSEQ multiplex PCR; TCRdb stores just in-frame clones and leaves some out. This sample has roughly 120,000 clones; 88% occur once, and the top ten carry approximately 2.2%. The sample taken for sequencing was blood. These receptors were obtained from a woman in her 70s in good health.

This sequence joins TRBV27 and TRBJ1-2, with 7 bases matching TRBD1. Germline assignment: CDR1 MNHEY and CDR2 SMNVEV (reference sequence). The CDR3 runs to 14 residues. Unmatched junction bases numbered 8, after V lost 3 bases and J lost 7 bases. CDR3 protein: CASSFLRQGGGYTF. CDR3 coding DNA: TGTGCCAGCAGTTTCCTGAGACAGGGAGGTGGCTACACCTTC.

The rearrangement uses TRBV24-1 and TRBJ1-2, with D unresolved. The V gene's germline CDR1 is KGHDR and CDR2 SFDVKD. With 4 bases removed from V and 1 base from J, the gap between germline ends came to 9 bases. This CDR3 has 14 residues. As DNA, the CDR3 is TGTGCCACCAGTGACCCGACTGTTAACTATGGCTACACCTTC. Its protein is CATSDPTVNYGYTF.

The chain carries TRBV7-3 and TRBJ1-1; D not certain. V was pared by 5 bases and J by 2 bases, with 24 bases between. Germline CDR1 and CDR2: SGHTA and FQGTGA. This CDR3 is 18 amino acids long. This chain's CDR3 is CASSPHGVRRGNNTEAFF. The CDR3 DNA reads TGTGCCAGCAGCCCTCACGGGGTCAGACGAGGAAACAACACTGAAGCTTTCTTT.

The chain links TRBV5-1 to TRBJ1-1, with D maybe TRBD1 (5 bases). The CDR3 consists of 14 residues. Germline V CDR1 and CDR2: SGHRS, YFSETQ. With 5 bases removed from V and 4 bases from J, the gap between germline ends came to 15 bases. The CDR3 sequence is CASRRPGSPTEAFF. The DNA of the CDR3 is TGCGCCAGCAGAAGGCCAGGGTCGCCCACTGAAGCTTTCTTT.

V gene TRBV5-1 combines with J gene TRBJ2-7; 7 bases are shared with TRBD1. Trimming cost V 3 bases and J 2 bases; bases outside gene matches: 5. The CDR3 covers 14 residues. Germline V gene data show CDR1 as SGHRS and CDR2 as YFSETQ. The CDR3 bases are TGCGCCAGCAGCTCTGGACAGGAGCCCTACGAGCAGTACTTC. Its protein product is CASSSGQEPYEQYF.